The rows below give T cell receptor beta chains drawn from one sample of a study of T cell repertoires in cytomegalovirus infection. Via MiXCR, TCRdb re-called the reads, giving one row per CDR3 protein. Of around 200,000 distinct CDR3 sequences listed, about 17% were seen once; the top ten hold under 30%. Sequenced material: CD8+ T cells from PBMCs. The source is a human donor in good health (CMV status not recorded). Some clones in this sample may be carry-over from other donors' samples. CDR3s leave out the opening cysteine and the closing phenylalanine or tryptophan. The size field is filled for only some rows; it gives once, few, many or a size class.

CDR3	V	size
ATKGQGNQPQH	TRBV15	.
ASSLVGGVNEQF	TRBV7-3	.
ASSLPAGVNEQF	TRBV7-2	.
ASSHGRTYEQY	TRBV14	.
ASSPNLSPNEQY	TRBV7-9	few
SAALSSSYNSPLH	TRBV20-1	many
SAAGTSGGINTGELF	TRBV20-1	.
ASSVGTGSYNEQF	TRBV5-6	few
ASRRRTGAKETQY	TRBV28	.
ASSLRDRGHNEQF	TRBV7-9	.
ASSHTQGGWTDTQY	TRBV4-1	few
ASSYSNRQVFFEQF	TRBV6-2/TRBV6-3	.